This TCR beta chain came from a study of cytomegalovirus exposure and HLA in healthy donors. Primers: 60 Vbeta forward and 13 Jbeta reverse. Generated by immunoSEQ multiplex PCR, the TCRdb table keeps only in-frame clones and is missing some. The table records 210,000 or so clones, approximately 87% of them present only once. In the case of this clone: What it recognizes is unknown.

Study-wide results and limits: Researchers reported in a later analysis that common viral pathogens appeared linked to several top clusters.

Unmatched junction bases numbered 4, after V lost 2 bases and J lost 4 bases. The CDR3 totals 14 residues. Germline CDR1 reads SEHNR; CDR2 reads FQNEAQ (reference sequence). This TCR was recovered from a man aged 30 to 45 in good health and CMV-seronegative. Sequenced: PBMCs. V usage is TRBV7-9 and J usage is TRBJ2-7; TRBD1 matches at 8 bases. The CDR3 is CASSLSQGAYEQYF. The CDR3 DNA reads as TGTGCCAGCAGCTTATCGCAGGGGGCTTACGAGCAGTACTTC.